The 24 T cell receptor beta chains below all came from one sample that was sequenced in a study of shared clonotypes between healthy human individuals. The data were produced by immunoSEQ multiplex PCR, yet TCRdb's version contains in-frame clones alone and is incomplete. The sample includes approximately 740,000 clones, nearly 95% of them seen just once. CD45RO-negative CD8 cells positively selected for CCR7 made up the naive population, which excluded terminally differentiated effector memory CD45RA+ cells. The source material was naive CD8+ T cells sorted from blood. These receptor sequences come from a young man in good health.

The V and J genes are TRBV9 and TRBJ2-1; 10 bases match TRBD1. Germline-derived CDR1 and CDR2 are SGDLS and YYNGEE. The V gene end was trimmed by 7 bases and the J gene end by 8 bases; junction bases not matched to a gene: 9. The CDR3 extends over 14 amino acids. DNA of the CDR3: TGTGCCAGCGGCCGGGGACAGGGGCCGGATGAGCAGTTCTTC. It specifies CASGRGQGPDEQFF.

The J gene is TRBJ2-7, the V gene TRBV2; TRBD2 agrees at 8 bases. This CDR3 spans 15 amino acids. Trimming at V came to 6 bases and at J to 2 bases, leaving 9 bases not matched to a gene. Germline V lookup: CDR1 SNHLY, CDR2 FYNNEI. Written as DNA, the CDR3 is TGTGCCAGCAGATCCAGCGGGAGCGGCCCCTACGAGCAGTACTTC. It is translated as CASRSSGSGPYEQYF.

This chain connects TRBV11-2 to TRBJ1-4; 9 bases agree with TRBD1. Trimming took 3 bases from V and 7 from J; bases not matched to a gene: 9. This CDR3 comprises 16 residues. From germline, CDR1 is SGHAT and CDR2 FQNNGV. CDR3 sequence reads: CASSLRWDRAGEKLFF. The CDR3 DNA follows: TGTGCCAGCAGCTTGAGGTGGGACAGGGCAGGTGAAAAACTGTTTTTT.

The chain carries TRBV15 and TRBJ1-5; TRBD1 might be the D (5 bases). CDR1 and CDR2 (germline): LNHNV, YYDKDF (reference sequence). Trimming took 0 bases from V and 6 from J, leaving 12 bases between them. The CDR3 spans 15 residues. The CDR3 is CATSRDGGVGQPQHF. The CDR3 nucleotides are TGTGCCACCAGCAGAGATGGGGGGGTGGGTCAGCCCCAGCATTTT. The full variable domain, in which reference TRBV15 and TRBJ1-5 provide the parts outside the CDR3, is DAMVIQNPRYQVTQFGKPVTLSCSQTLNHNVMYWYQQKSSQAPKLLFHYYDKDFNNEADTPDNFQSRRPNTSFCFLDIRSPGLGDTAMYLCATSRDGGVGQPQHFGDGTRLSIL.

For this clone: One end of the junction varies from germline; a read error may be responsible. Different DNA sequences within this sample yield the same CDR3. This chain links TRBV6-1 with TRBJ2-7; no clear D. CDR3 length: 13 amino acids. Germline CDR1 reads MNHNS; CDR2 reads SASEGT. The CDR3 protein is CASSEGRAYEQYF. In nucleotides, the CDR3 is TGTGCCAGCAGCGAAGGACGAGCCTACGAGCAGTACTTC.

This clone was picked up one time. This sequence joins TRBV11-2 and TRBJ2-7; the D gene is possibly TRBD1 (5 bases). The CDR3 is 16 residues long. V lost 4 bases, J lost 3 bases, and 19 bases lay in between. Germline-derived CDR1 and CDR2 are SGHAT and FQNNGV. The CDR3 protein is CASSSRQSLHYYEQYF. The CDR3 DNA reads TGTGCCAGCAGCTCCAGACAGTCCTTACATTACTACGAGCAGTACTTC.

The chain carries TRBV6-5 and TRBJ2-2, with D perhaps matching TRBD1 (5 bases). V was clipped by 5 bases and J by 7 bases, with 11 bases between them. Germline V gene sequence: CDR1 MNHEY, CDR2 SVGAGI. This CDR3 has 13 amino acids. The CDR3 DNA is TGTGCCAGCAGTCCTCAGGGAAACGGGGAGCTGTTTTTT. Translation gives CASSPQGNGELFF.

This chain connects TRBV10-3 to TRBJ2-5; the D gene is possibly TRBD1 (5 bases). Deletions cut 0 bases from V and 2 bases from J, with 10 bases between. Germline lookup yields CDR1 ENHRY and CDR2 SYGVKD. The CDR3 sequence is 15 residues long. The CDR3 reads CAISESGQNQETQYF. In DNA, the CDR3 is TGTGCCATCAGTGAGTCTGGACAAAATCAAGAGACCCAGTACTTC.

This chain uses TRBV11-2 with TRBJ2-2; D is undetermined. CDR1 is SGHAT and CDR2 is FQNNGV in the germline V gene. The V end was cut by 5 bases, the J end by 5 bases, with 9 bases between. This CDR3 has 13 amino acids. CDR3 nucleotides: TGTGCCAGCAGCGAACATGGAACCGGGGAGCTGTTTTTT. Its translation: CASSEHGTGELFF.

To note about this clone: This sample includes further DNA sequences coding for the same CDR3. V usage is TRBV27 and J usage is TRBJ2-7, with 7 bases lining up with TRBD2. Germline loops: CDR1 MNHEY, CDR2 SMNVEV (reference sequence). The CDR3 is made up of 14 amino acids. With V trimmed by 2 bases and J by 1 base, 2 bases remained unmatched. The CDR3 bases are TGTGCCAGCAGTTTAGCGCGGGGGTCCTACGAGCAGTACTTC. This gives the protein CASSLARGSYEQYF.

CDR3 loop: CASSLTPTGGSSYEQYF. The CDR3 nucleotides are TGTGCCAGCAGTTTAACCCCGACAGGGGGGAGCTCCTACGAGCAGTACTTC. The chain links TRBV27 to TRBJ2-7; 9 nucleotides agree with TRBD1. The CDR3 has 17 amino acids. Germline CDR1 and CDR2: MNHEY and SMNVEV (reference sequence). V lost 2 bases to trimming and J lost 0 bases; unmatched junction nucleotides: 8.

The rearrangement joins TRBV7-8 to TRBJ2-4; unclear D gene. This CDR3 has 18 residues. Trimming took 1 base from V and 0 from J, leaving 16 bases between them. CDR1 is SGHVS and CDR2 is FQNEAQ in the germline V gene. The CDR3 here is CASSLDSRAPVAKNIQYF. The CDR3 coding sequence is TGTGCCAGCAGCTTAGATTCCAGAGCTCCCGTAGCCAAAAACATTCAGTACTTC.

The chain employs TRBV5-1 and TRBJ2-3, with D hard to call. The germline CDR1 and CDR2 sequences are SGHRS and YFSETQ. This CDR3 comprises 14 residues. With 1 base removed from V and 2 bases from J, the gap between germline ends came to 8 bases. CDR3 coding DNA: TGCGCCAGCAGCTTGCTCACAGTCACAGATACGCAGTATTTT. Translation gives CASSLLTVTDTQYF.

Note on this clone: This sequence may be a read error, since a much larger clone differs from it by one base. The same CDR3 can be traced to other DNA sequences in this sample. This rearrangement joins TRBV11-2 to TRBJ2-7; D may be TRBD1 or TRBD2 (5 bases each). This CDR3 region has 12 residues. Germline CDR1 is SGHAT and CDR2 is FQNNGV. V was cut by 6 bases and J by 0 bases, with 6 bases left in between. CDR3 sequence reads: CASRRGSYEQYF. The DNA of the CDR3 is TGTGCCAGCAGGAGGGGCTCCTACGAGCAGTACTTC.

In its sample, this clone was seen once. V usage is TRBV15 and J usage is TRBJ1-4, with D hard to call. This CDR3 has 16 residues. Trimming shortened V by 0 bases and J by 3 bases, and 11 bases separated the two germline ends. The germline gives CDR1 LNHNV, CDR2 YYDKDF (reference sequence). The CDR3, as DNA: TGTGCCACCAGCAGAGATCTGCGCTTCCCTAATGAAAAACTGTTTTTT. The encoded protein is CATSRDLRFPNEKLFF.

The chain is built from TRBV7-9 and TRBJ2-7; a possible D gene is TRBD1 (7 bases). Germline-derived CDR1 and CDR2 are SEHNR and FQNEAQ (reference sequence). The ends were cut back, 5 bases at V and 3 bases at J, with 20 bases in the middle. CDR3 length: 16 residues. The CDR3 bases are TGTGCCAGCAGCCCGGAGGGGGCTAGATCCTACTACGAGCAGTACTTC. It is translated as CASSPEGARSYYEQYF.

The CDR3 here is CASSSRTRGVTDTQYF. DNA of the CDR3: TGTGCCAGCAGTTCCCGGACTAGGGGTGTAACAGATACGCAGTATTTT. V and J are TRBV6-5 and TRBJ2-3; 7 nucleotides align to TRBD2. The CDR3 is 16 amino acids. Looked up from germline, CDR1 is MNHEY and CDR2 is SVGAGI. Trimming took 4 bases from V and 3 from J; bases not matched to a gene: 10.

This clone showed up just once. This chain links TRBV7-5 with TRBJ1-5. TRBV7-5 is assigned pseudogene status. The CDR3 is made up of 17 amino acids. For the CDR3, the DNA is TGTGCCAGAAGCCTAGACATAAGGGGGGATAGCAATCAGCCCCAGCATTTT. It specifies CARSLDIRGDSNQPQHF.

The CDR3 reads CSVLPDSPITLAKNIQYF. In nucleotides, the CDR3 is TGCAGCGTACTTCCGGACAGCCCGATTACTTTAGCCAAAAACATTCAGTACTTC. The chain combines TRBV29-1 with TRBJ2-4, with D perhaps matching TRBD1 (6 bases). Deletions cut 6 bases from V and 0 bases from J, with 24 bases between. This CDR3 has 18 amino acids. Germline-derived CDR1 and CDR2 are SQVTM and ANQGSEA.

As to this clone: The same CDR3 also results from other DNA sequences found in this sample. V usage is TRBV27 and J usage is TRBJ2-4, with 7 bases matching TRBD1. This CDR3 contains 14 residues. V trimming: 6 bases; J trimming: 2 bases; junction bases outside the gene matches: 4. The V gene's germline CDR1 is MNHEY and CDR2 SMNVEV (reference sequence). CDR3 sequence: CASSPTGSKNIQYF. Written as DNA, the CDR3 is TGTGCCAGCAGCCCGACAGGGTCCAAAAACATTCAGTACTTC.

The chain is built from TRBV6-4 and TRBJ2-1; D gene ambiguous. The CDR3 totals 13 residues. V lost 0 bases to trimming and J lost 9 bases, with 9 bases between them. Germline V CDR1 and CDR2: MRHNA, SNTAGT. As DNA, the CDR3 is TGTGCCAGCAGTGACTCACCCTCGGGTGAGCAGTTCTTC. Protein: CASSDSPSGEQFF.

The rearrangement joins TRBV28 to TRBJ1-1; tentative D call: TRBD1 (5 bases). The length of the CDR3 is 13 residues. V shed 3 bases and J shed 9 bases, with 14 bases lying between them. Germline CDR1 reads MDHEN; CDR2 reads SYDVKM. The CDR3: CASSFWQGPKAFF. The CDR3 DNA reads TGTGCCAGCAGTTTTTGGCAGGGACCTAAAGCTTTCTTT.

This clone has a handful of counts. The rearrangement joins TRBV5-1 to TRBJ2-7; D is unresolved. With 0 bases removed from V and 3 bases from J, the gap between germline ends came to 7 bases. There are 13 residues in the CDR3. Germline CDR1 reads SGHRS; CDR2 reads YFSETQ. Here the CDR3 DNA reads TGCGCCAGCAGCTTGGCCCAGAACTACGAGCAGTACTTC. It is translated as CASSLAQNYEQYF.

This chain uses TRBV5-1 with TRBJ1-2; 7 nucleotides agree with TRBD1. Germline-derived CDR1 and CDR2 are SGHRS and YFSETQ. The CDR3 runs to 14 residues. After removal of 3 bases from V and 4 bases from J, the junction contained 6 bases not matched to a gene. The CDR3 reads CASSSGDRLYGYTF. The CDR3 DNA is TGCGCCAGCAGCTCAGGGGACAGACTCTATGGCTACACCTTC.